Described below is a single T cell receptor (beta chain) sequence and its context. Its antigen remains unidentified. The data derive from a study of cytomegalovirus exposure and HLA in healthy donors. The PCR employed 60 Vbeta primers together with 13 Jbeta primers. TCRdb keeps only in-frame clones here, not all; method: immunoSEQ multiplex PCR. The data hold about 150,000 clones, with 75% to 85% observed a single time. Trimming removed 7 bases from V and 5 bases from J, with 17 bases in between. This CDR3 comprises 14 residues. Per the germline V gene, CDR1 is GTSNPN and CDR2 is SVGIG (reference sequence). Study findings and constraints: Later work found most CMV-associated TCR beta chains apparently HLA-restricted. HLA alleles showed associations with about 15,000 TCR beta sequences in a later analysis, at a 0.05 false discovery rate.

Source material: PBMCs. This chain uses TRBV30 with TRBJ1-4; D may be TRBD1 (6 bases). The clonotype comes from a woman aged 50 to 60 in good health and CMV-seropositive. This chain's CDR3 is CALYRVSPNEKLFF. As DNA, the CDR3 is TGTGCCTTATACAGGGTTTCGCCCAATGAAAAACTGTTTTTT.